Listed below are T cell receptor beta chains from one sample, sequenced in a study of blood T cell repertoires in COVID-19. The data were produced by immunoSEQ multiplex PCR, yet TCRdb's version contains in-frame clones alone and is incomplete. Of 250,000 to 300,000 clones in the sample, 75% to 90% were seen once. The sample taken for sequencing was peripheral blood. These receptors were obtained from a young man with active or convalescent COVID-19. The CDR3 runs from the conserved cysteine through the conserved F or W. D genes are given only for firm matches. The listing skips clone size in some rows; elsewhere it reads once, few, many or a size class.

. | TRBJ2-3 | TRBV4-1 | . | CASSQGSGDTDTQYF | TGCGCCAGCAGCCAAGGCTCGGGGGACACAGATACGCAGTATTTT
TRBD1 | TRBJ1-1 | TRBV5-5 | . | CASSSWWDRGDFSHTEAFF | TGTGCCAGCAGCTCGTGGTGGGACAGGGGGGATTTTTCGCACACTGAAGCTTTCTTT
TRBD2 | TRBJ2-4 | TRBV9 | . | CASSIDSGKNIQYF | TGTGCCAGCAGCATCGATAGCGGGAAAAACATTCAGTACTTC
. | TRBJ1-1 | TRBV4-1 | many | CASSQEARGEGTEAFF | TGCGCCAGCAGCCAAGAGGCCCGAGGTGAAGGCACTGAAGCTTTCTTT
. | TRBJ1-3 | TRBV11-1 | . | CASSHQGGGNTIYF | TGTGCCAGCAGCCACCAGGGAGGTGGAAACACCATATATTTT
TRBD1 | TRBJ1-2 | TRBV27 | . | CASSPTWDSSYGYTF | TGTGCCAGCAGTCCTACTTGGGACAGCAGCTATGGCTACACCTTC
. | TRBJ1-5 | TRBV2 | . | CASTTEVWQPQHF | TGTGCCAGCACTACCGAGGTGTGGCAGCCCCAGCATTTT
. | TRBJ1-2 | TRBV30 | . | CAWSLQGSDGYTF | TGTGCCTGGAGTCTTCAGGGATCTGATGGCTACACCTTC
TRBD1 | TRBJ1-5 | TRBV27 | . | CASRRDSNQPQHF | TGTGCCAGCCGGAGGGACAGTAATCAGCCCCAGCATTTT
. | TRBJ1-1 | TRBV30 | . | CAWKLMNTEAFF | TGTGCCTGGAAATTAATGAACACTGAAGCTTTCTTT
. | TRBJ1-3 | TRBV4-2 | many | CASSPGRTTGNTIYF | TGTGCCAGCAGCCCTGGTCGGACAACTGGAAACACCATATATTTT
. | TRBJ1-3 | TRBV30 | . | CAWESSGNTIYF | TGTGCCTGGGAGAGCTCTGGAAACACCATATATTTT
TRBD2 | TRBJ2-5 | TRBV18 | . | CASSRGGEETQYF | TGTGCCAGCTCCCGGGGGGGAGAAGAGACCCAGTACTTC
. | TRBJ2-5 | TRBV9 | . | CASSVKGGRETQYF | TGTGCCAGCAGCGTAAAAGGGGGACGGGAGACCCAGTACTTC
. | TRBJ1-1 | TRBV7-2 | . | CASSSQWGETEAFF | TGTGCCAGCAGCTCCCAATGGGGGGAGACTGAAGCTTTCTTT
. | TRBJ1-6 | TRBV9 | once | CASSAGSSYNSPLHF | TGTGCCAGCAGCGCCGGGAGCTCCTATAATTCACCCCTCCACTTT
. | TRBJ1-2 | TRBV9 | . | CASHSSSANYGYTF | TGTGCCAGCCACAGTTCTTCGGCAAACTATGGCTACACCTTC
TRBD1 | TRBJ1-1 | TRBV4-3 | . | CASSPDRALNTEAFF | TGCGCCAGCAGCCCCGACAGGGCCCTGAACACTGAAGCTTTCTTT
TRBD2 | TRBJ2-5 | TRBV13 | few | CASSFDSGGGETQYF | TGTGCCAGCAGCTTTGATAGCGGGGGTGGGGAGACCCAGTACTTC
TRBD2 | TRBJ2-2 | TRBV4-3 | . | CASSQIGTTSNTGELFF | TGCGCCAGCAGCCAGATCGGGACTACCTCGAACACCGGGGAGCTGTTTTTT
. | TRBJ2-5 | TRBV18 | . | CASSPMAIPETQYF | TGTGCCAGCTCACCGATGGCCATTCCAGAGACCCAGTACTTC
. | TRBJ1-2 | TRBV6-1 | . | CASSEAHPGERGGYTF | TGTGCCAGCAGTGAAGCGCATCCAGGGGAGCGAGGTGGCTACACCTTC
. | TRBJ2-1 | TRBV11-2 | . | CASSLGSSYNEQFF | TGTGCCAGCAGCTTGGGGAGCTCCTACAATGAGCAGTTCTTC
. | TRBJ2-1 | TRBV9 | . | CASSPSGRGAHNEQFF | TGTGCCAGCAGCCCCAGTGGGCGGGGAGCCCACAATGAGCAGTTCTTC
. | TRBJ2-7 | TRBV7-8 | . | CASSLAGGPLYEQYF | TGTGCCAGCAGCTTAGCGGGGGGGCCCTTATACGAGCAGTACTTC
TRBD2 | TRBJ2-3 | TRBV7-8 | . | CASSERGRTDTQYF | TGTGCCAGCAGCGAGCGGGGGCGCACAGATACGCAGTATTTT
TRBD1 | TRBJ1-3 | TRBV13 | . | CASRGGTAGNTIYF | TGTGCCAGCAGGGGCGGGACAGCTGGAAACACCATATATTTT
TRBD1 | TRBJ2-1 | TRBV5-4 | . | CASSLGGTGNNEQFF | TGTGCCAGCAGCTTGGGCGGGACAGGGAACAATGAGCAGTTCTTC
. | TRBJ2-2 | TRBV19 | . | CASSAVRGSNTGELFF | TGTGCCAGCAGCGCCGTCAGGGGCTCGAACACCGGGGAGCTGTTTTTT
. | TRBJ1-4 | TRBV4-3 | . | CASSQVLFRQITTNEKLFF | TGCGCCAGCAGCCAAGTACTCTTTAGACAGATAACAACTAATGAAAAACTGTTTTTT
. | TRBJ2-2 | TRBV2 | once | CASRRYSGGELFF | TGTGCCAGCAGACGCTATTCGGGCGGGGAGCTGTTTTTT
TRBD2 | TRBJ2-3 | TRBV5-4 | . | CASSSTLLAGRSTDTQYF | TGTGCCAGCAGCTCTACACTACTAGCGGGGCGAAGCACAGATACGCAGTATTTT
. | TRBJ2-7 | TRBV2 | . | CASRIWGDEQYF | TGTGCCAGCCGAATATGGGGAGACGAGCAGTACTTC
TRBD1 | TRBJ2-7 | TRBV11-2 | . | CASSRRGGLGTASYEQYF | TGTGCCAGCAGCCGCCGAGGGGGTTTGGGGACAGCCTCCTACGAGCAGTACTTC
. | TRBJ1-2 | TRBV3-1/TRBV3-2 | . | CASLKEVIANYGYTF | TGTGCCAGCCTGAAAGAGGTTATAGCTAACTATGGCTACACCTTC
TRBD1 | TRBJ2-1 | TRBV6-5 | . | CASRFVGQEEQFF | TGTGCCAGCAGATTCGTCGGACAGGAAGAGCAGTTCTTC
. | TRBJ1-6 | TRBV18 | few | CASSPTSGSSNSPLHF | TGTGCCAGCTCACCAACGTCAGGGTCGAGCAATTCACCCCTCCACTTT
. | TRBJ1-2 | TRBV29-1 | . | CSVETEPMGYTF | TGCAGCGTGGAGACAGAACCTATGGGCTACACCTTC
TRBD2 | TRBJ2-1 | TRBV7-3 | few | CASSPSGGTYNEQFF | TGTGCCAGCAGCCCTAGCGGGGGGACGTACAATGAGCAGTTCTTC
TRBD1 | TRBJ2-7 | TRBV20-1 | . | CSARGQQGTYF | TGCAGTGCTAGAGGCCAACAGGGGACGTACTTC
TRBD1 | TRBJ1-4 | TRBV11-2 | . | CASSLRPPGQGATNEKLFF | TGTGCCAGCAGCTTAAGGCCTCCGGGACAGGGGGCAACTAATGAAAAACTGTTTTTT
. | TRBJ1-4 | TRBV18 | . | CASSPTDRIMKSVF | TGTGCCAGCTCACCAACGGACAGAATAATGAAAAGTGTTTTT